Shown below are 20 T cell receptor beta chains from a single sample sequenced in a study of T cell responses to AZD1222 COVID-19 vaccine. Clones were sequenced by immunoSEQ multiplex PCR, and TCRdb holds only the in-frame ones, with some missing. The sample has 95,000 to 110,000 clones; about 89% are singletons. The sample was peripheral blood, taken on day 0 of AZD1222 vaccination. Receptor source: an adult in good health.

The V gene is TRBV21-1, the J gene TRBJ1-5. TRBV21-1 is described as a pseudogene. This CDR3 is built from 14 residues. This CDR3 reads CASSKRQNNQPQHF. DNA for the CDR3: TGTGCCAGCAGCAAGAGGCAGAACAATCAGCCCCAGCATTTT.

The V and J genes are TRBV14 and TRBJ1-1; D is possibly TRBD1 (5 bases). CDR3 length equals 15 residues. Trimming took off 1 base at V and 8 bases at J, with 17 bases between the two ends. The germline gives CDR1 SGHDN, CDR2 FVKESK. The CDR3: CASSQARGHTSEAFF. Here the CDR3 DNA reads TGTGCCAGCAGCCAAGCCCGGGGCCATACCTCCGAAGCTTTCTTT.

The chain couples TRBV18 to TRBJ1-2, with 7 bases lining up with TRBD1. This CDR3 comprises 14 residues. Trimming removed 3 bases from V and 4 bases from J; junction bases left unmatched: 5. Germline values: CDR1 KGHSH, CDR2 LQKENI. The chain's CDR3 is CASSPGDSTYGYTF. CDR3 in DNA: TGTGCCAGCTCACCCGGGGACAGCACCTATGGCTACACCTTC.

This chain joins TRBV19 and TRBJ1-2, with 8 bases fitting TRBD1. The CDR3 covers 16 residues. V trimming: 0 bases; J trimming: 5 bases; junction bases outside the gene matches: 8. Per the germline V gene, CDR1 is LNHDA and CDR2 is SQIVND (reference sequence). The CDR3 loop reads CASSIDWGQAVYGYTF. In nucleotides, the CDR3 is TGTGCCAGTAGTATAGATTGGGGACAGGCGGTATATGGCTACACCTTC. Filled out from reference TRBV19 and TRBJ1-2, the complete variable domain reads DGGITQSPKYLFRKEGQNVTLSCEQNLNHDAMYWYRQDPGQGLRLIYYSQIVNDFQKGDIAEGYSVSREKKESFPLTVTSAQKNPTAFYLCASSIDWGQAVYGYTFGSGTRLTVV.

The chain joins TRBV9 to TRBJ2-1, with D unclear. V dropped 1 base and J dropped 9 bases, with 5 bases sitting between them. From germline, CDR1 is SGDLS and CDR2 YYNGEE. This CDR3 spans 11 amino acids. CDR3 DNA: TGTGCCAGCAGCGTAAACGGTGAGCAGTTCTTC. Its translation: CASSVNGEQFF.

This chain links TRBV19 with TRBJ1-4; perhaps TRBD1 as D (5 bases). Germline CDR1 reads LNHDA; CDR2 reads SQIVND (reference sequence). Trimming took 3 bases from V and 7 from J, leaving 9 bases between them. CDR3 length: 13 residues. The CDR3: CASSIGDPEKLFF. CDR3 DNA sequence: TGTGCCAGTAGTATTGGGGACCCTGAAAAACTGTTTTTT.

The chain uses TRBV5-1 and TRBJ1-4; 7 bases agree with TRBD1. Germline V gives CDR1 SGHRS, CDR2 YFSETQ. The CDR3 covers 16 residues. V shed 1 base and J 2 bases; nucleotides not matched to a gene: 5. In nucleotides, the CDR3 is TGCGCCAGCAGCTTGACCAGGGGGTTGACTAATGAAAAACTGTTTTTT. It yields the protein CASSLTRGLTNEKLFF. Filled out from reference TRBV5-1 and TRBJ1-4, the complete variable domain reads KAGVTQTPRYLIKTRGQQVTLSCSPISGHRSVSWYQQTPGQGLQFLFEYFSETQRNKGNFPGRFSGRQFSNSRSEMNVSTLELGDSALYLCASSLTRGLTNEKLFFGSGTQLSVL.

This chain uses TRBV6-1 with TRBJ2-7, with TRBD2 identical over 8 bases. Looked up from germline, CDR1 is MNHNS and CDR2 is SASEGT. The trim removed 5 bases at V and 4 bases at J, leaving 7 bases unmatched. This CDR3 has 14 amino acids. In nucleotides, the CDR3 is TGTGCCAGCAGTTATCTACGGGGGGGATACGAGCAGTACTTC. Translation gives CASSYLRGGYEQYF.

This clone has only one observation. The CDR3 loop reads CASSLDIGAFSTDTQYF. CDR3 coding DNA: TGTGCCAGCAGCTTAGATATAGGGGCCTTCAGCACAGATACGCAGTATTTT. The rearrangement joins TRBV7-9 to TRBJ2-3; D is possibly TRBD1 (5 bases). Germline values: CDR1 SEHNR, CDR2 FQNEAQ (reference sequence). V shed 1 base and J shed 0 bases, with 14 bases lying between them. CDR3 length: 17 residues.

This clone was recorded a few times. The chain employs TRBV10-1 and TRBJ2-7; TRBD1 aligns across 7 bases. J was trimmed by 6 bases and V by 3 bases; bases with no gene match: 5. The CDR3 runs 13 residues. Germline values: CDR1 WNHNN, CDR2 SYGVQD (reference sequence). CDR3: CASSDEGAVEQYF. The CDR3 DNA reads TGCGCCAGCAGTGATGAGGGGGCGGTCGAGCAGTACTTC.

V and J are TRBV7-8 and TRBJ1-5; D uncertain. The germline V gene has CDR1 SGHVS and CDR2 FQNEAQ. The CDR3 spans 12 residues. Trimming left V 0 bases short and J 5 bases short, with 2 bases between. The CDR3 region is CASSLADQPQHF. The CDR3 region has the DNA TGTGCCAGCAGCTTAGCGGATCAGCCCCAGCATTTT.

The chain carries TRBV4-1 and TRBJ1-5, with D possibly being TRBD1 (6 bases). V lost 0 bases and J 3 bases, leaving 12 bases between the germline ends. The CDR3 is 16 residues long. Germline CDR1 and CDR2: MGHRA and YSYEKL. The CDR3 DNA follows: TGCGCCAGCAGCCAAGATCCAGGGACATACAATCAGCCCCAGCATTTT. Residues: CASSQDPGTYNQPQHF.

This rearrangement joins TRBV27 to TRBJ2-1; D possibly corresponds to TRBD2 (7 bases). The CDR3 runs 18 residues. V dropped 3 bases and J dropped 0 bases, with 18 bases sitting between them. The V gene's germline CDR1 is MNHEY and CDR2 SMNVEV (reference sequence). The chain's CDR3 is CASSFRGGGFGSYNEQFF. As DNA, the CDR3 is TGTGCCAGCAGTTTTAGAGGGGGGGGCTTTGGCTCCTACAATGAGCAGTTCTTC.

The chain carries TRBV19 and TRBJ1-5; 8 bases align to TRBD1. Germline assignment: CDR1 LNHDA and CDR2 SQIVND (reference sequence). This CDR3 has 12 residues. The trim removed 6 bases at V and 7 bases at J, leaving 2 bases unmatched. Written as DNA, the CDR3 is TGTGCCAGTAGAACAGGGGGGCAGCCCCAGCATTTT. Protein product: CASRTGGQPQHF.

The V gene is TRBV5-5, the J gene TRBJ1-1; D gene unclear. The germline V and J ends were trimmed by 2 bases and 0 bases, with 8 bases remaining between them. The germline V gene has CDR1 SGHKS and CDR2 YYEKEE (reference sequence). The CDR3 runs to 14 residues. The CDR3 DNA reads as TGTGCCAGCAGCTTCCAGAGTATGAACACTGAAGCTTTCTTT. This gives the protein CASSFQSMNTEAFF. Drawing the rest from reference TRBV5-5 and TRBJ1-1, the complete variable domain is DAGVTQSPTHLIKTRGQQVTLRCSPISGHKSVSWYQQVLGQGPQFIFQYYEKEERGRGNFPDRFSARQFPNYSSELNVNALLLGDSALYLCASSFQSMNTEAFFGQGTRLTVV.

The V and J genes are TRBV4-1 and TRBJ2-7, with TRBD2 matching over 7 bases. CDR3 length equals 18 residues. Trimming at V came to 0 bases and at J to 0 bases, leaving 11 bases not matched to a gene. Germline values: CDR1 MGHRA, CDR2 YSYEKL. CDR3 in amino acids: CASSQEKSGLGSSYEQYF. The CDR3 region has the DNA TGCGCCAGCAGCCAAGAAAAATCTGGACTAGGAAGCTCCTACGAGCAGTACTTC.

The chain employs TRBV5-1 and TRBJ2-3; 10 bases align to TRBD1. The germline V gene has CDR1 SGHRS and CDR2 YFSETQ. The CDR3 extends over 15 amino acids. V lost 2 bases and J lost 3; bases outside the gene matches: 3. The CDR3 sequence is CASSFRGQGTDTQYF. CDR3 DNA sequence: TGCGCCAGCAGCTTTCGGGGACAGGGGACAGATACGCAGTATTTT.

This clone was observed a handful of times. The chain has TRBV5-4 and TRBJ1-3; D may be TRBD1 (6 bases). This CDR3 comprises 16 residues. Per germline, CDR1 SGHNT and CDR2 YYREEE (reference sequence). Trimming took 2 bases from V and 3 from J, leaving 15 bases between them. CDR3 DNA sequence: TGTGCCAGCAGCTTCAGGGGCGGGAGTAGTGGAAACACCATATATTTT. Translating gives CASSFRGGSSGNTIYF. The complete variable domain, with remaining parts taken from reference TRBV5-4 and TRBJ1-3, reads ETGVTQSPTHLIKTRGQQVTLRCSSQSGHNTVSWYQQALGQGPQFIFQYYREEENGRGNFPPRFSGLQFPNYSSELNVNALELDDSALYLCASSFRGGSSGNTIYFGEGSWLTVV.

The chain recombines TRBV19 with TRBJ1-6; D is undetermined. The CDR3 length is 14 residues. V was shortened by 5 bases and J by 4 bases, with 9 bases between the two germline ends. Germline-derived CDR1 and CDR2 are LNHDA and SQIVND (reference sequence). CDR3 residues: CASSSAEYNSPLHF. Here the CDR3 DNA reads TGTGCCAGTAGTTCGGCAGAGTATAATTCACCCCTCCACTTT.

The chain carries TRBV27 and TRBJ1-2; 7 bases align to TRBD1. The CDR3 has 14 residues. The trim removed 6 bases at V and 4 bases at J, leaving 8 bases unmatched. Germline values: CDR1 MNHEY, CDR2 SMNVEV (reference sequence). CDR3 in amino acids: CASRLGQDGYGYTF. CDR3 nucleotides: TGTGCCAGCAGATTAGGACAGGACGGCTATGGCTACACCTTC.